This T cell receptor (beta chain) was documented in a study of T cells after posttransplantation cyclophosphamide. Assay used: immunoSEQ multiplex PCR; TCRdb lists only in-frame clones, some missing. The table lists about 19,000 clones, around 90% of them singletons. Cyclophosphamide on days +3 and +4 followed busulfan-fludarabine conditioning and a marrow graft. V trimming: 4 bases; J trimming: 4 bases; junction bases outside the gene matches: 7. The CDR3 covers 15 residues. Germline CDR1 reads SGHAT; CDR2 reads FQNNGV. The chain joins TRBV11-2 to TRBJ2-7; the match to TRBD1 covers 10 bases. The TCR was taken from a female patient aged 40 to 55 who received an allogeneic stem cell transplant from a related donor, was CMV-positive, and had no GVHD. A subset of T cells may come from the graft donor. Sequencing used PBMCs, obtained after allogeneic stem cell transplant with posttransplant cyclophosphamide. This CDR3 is CASSSSGQGRYEQYF. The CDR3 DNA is TGTGCCAGCAGCTCCTCGGGACAGGGGCGGTACGAGCAGTACTTC.